These T cell receptor beta chains were read from a single sample in a study of vaccination effects on CD4 cells after COVID-19. These TCRs' antigens remain unknown. Data came from immunoSEQ multiplex PCR; TCRdb stores just in-frame clones and leaves some out. In the table there are tens of thousands of clones, about 73% of which are singletons. Material: CD4+ T cells from PBMCs cultured without peptide, obtained after COVID-19 vaccination. The receptors come from a human donor who received a COVID-19 vaccine. CDR3s include the opening cysteine and the closing phenylalanine or tryptophan. A D gene is named only where the DNA matches it firmly. Rows give clone size only sometimes, using once, few, many, or a class for an expanded clone.

>TRBD1|TRBV11-2|13|.|TRBJ1-1
TGTGCCAGCAGCTCGCCAGGGGGATGGGAAGCTTTCTTT
CASSSPGGWEAFF
>TRBD2|TRBV6-4|18|.|TRBJ2-3
TGTGCCAGCAGCTCCGGGACTAGCGGGGGGGCCGGTGGTGATACGCAGTATTTT
CASSSGTSGGAGGDTQYF
>.|TRBV7-9|18|.|TRBJ1-4
TGTGCCAGCAGCTTGACGCTCGGGACGGAAACAACTAATGAAAAACTGTTTTTT
CASSLTLGTETTNEKLFF
>.|TRBV3-1/TRBV3-2|13|.|TRBJ2-2
TGTGCCAGCAGCAGGGGACACACCGGGGAGCTGTTTTTT
CASSRGHTGELFF
>.|TRBV7-2|15|.|TRBJ1-4
TGTGCCAGCAGCTTAGCGAGGAGTAACAATGAAAAACTGTTTTTT
CASSLARSNNEKLFF
>TRBD1|TRBV5-1|15|.|TRBJ1-5
TGCGCCAGCAGCCCAAAGACAGGGGGTGGGCAGCCCCAGCATTTT
CASSPKTGGGQPQHF
>.|TRBV2|15|.|TRBJ1-1
TGTGCCAGCAGTTTAAGGGGCGTGGGGAACACTGAAGCTTTCTTT
CASSLRGVGNTEAFF
>TRBD1|TRBV6-1|15|.|TRBJ2-3
TGTGCCAGCAGTGAAGGGACAGGGGGTAGAGATACGCAGTATTTT
CASSEGTGGRDTQYF
>.|TRBV2|14|once|TRBJ2-1
TGTGCCAGCAGTGTAAGTCAGGGGTTTGGTGAGCAGTTCTTC
CASSVSQGFGEQFF
>TRBD1|TRBV10-1|13|.|TRBJ1-2
TGCGCCAGCAGTGGACGGACAGGATATGGCTACACCTTC
CASSGRTGYGYTF
>TRBD1|TRBV18|17|once|TRBJ1-5
TGTGCCAGCTCACCACGGGCAGGGGGAGGTCGGAATCAGCCCCAGCATTTT
CASSPRAGGGRNQPQHF
>TRBD1|TRBV19|12|once|TRBJ1-2
TGTGCCAGTAAAGGGGGCGCACCCGGCTACACCTTC
CASKGGAPGYTF
>TRBD1|TRBV19|11|few|TRBJ1-1
TGTGCCAGTAGCGACAGGGGGGAAGCTTTCTTT
CASSDRGEAFF
>TRBD2|TRBV7-3|18|.|TRBJ2-6
TGTGCCAGCAGCTTAGAGTCCCAGCGGGGGGCTGGGGCCAACGTCCTGACTTTC
CASSLESQRGAGANVLTF
>TRBD1|TRBV5-6|16|.|TRBJ1-1
TGTGCCAGCAGCTTGCGCTTTTCAGGGGGAGGGGCTGAAGCTTTCTTT
CASSLRFSGGGAEAFF
>.|TRBV6-5|13|.|TRBJ2-1
TGTGCCAGCAGTTACACCCTTAACAATGAGCAGTTCTTC
CASSYTLNNEQFF
>.|TRBV29-1|15|.|TRBJ2-5
TGCAGCGTTGAATGGGGGGGCGGAATACTAGAGACCCAGTACTTC
CSVEWGGGILETQYF
>.|TRBV6-5|15|.|TRBJ1-2
TGTGCCAGCAGTTCCGGGACCGGACAGTACTATGGCTACACCTTC
CASSSGTGQYYGYTF
>.|TRBV10-2|11|.|TRBJ1-1
TGCGCCAGCAGGGTGAACACTGAAGCTTTCTTT
CASRVNTEAFF
>.|TRBV5-4|14|.|TRBJ2-2
TGTGCCAGCAGCATGGGACTCCTCACCGGGGAGCTGTTTTTT
CASSMGLLTGELFF
>.|TRBV20-1|11|.|TRBJ1-3
TGCAGTGCTAGTGCCGGAAACACCATATATTTT
CSASAGNTIYF
>.|TRBV6-5|15|.|TRBJ1-4
TGTGCCAGCAGCCTGGGTTCCGGGACTAATGAAAAACTGTTTTTT
CASSLGSGTNEKLFF
>.|TRBV30|13|.|TRBJ1-5
TGTGCCTGGAGTACGTCACCCAATCAGCCCCAGCATTTT
CAWSTSPNQPQHF
>.|TRBV19|15|.|TRBJ1-4
TGTGCCAGCACCATCACAGGGTCCCTTAATGAAAAACTGTTTTTT
CASTITGSLNEKLFF
>TRBD1|TRBV11-2|12|.|TRBJ1-2
TGTGCCAGCAGCCAGGGGGGGTATGGCTACACCTTC
CASSQGGYGYTF
>.|TRBV11-2|15|.|TRBJ1-6
TGTGCCAGCAGCTTATACGCCCGGGGGGTCTCACCCCTCCACTTT
CASSLYARGVSPLHF
>TRBD1|TRBV5-8|14|.|TRBJ1-1
TGTGCCAGCAGCTCCTGGGACAGGGGCCTCAGGTTTTTCTTT
CASSSWDRGLRFFF
>.|TRBV10-2|15|.|TRBJ1-5
TGCGCCAGCAGTGAGTTCTATCAGCCCTATCAGCCCCAGCATTTT
CASSEFYQPYQPQHF
>TRBD2|TRBV11-3|15|.|TRBJ2-3
TGTGCCAGCAGCCGGGGCCTAGCGGGGGGGTATACGCAGTATTTT
CASSRGLAGGYTQYF
>.|TRBV2|14|once|TRBJ2-5
TGTGCCAGCATAGCAGGGGTGGGCAGGGAGACCCAGTACTTC
CASIAGVGRETQYF
>.|TRBV30|13|.|TRBJ1-1
TGTGCCTGGAGTGTATCGGGGTCCACTGAAGCTTTCTTT
CAWSVSGSTEAFF
>.|TRBV4-1|16|.|TRBJ2-5
TGCGCCAGCAGCCAAGATGGGAGTCTTGGGGGAGAGACCCAGTACTTC
CASSQDGSLGGETQYF
>TRBD2|TRBV7-3|15|.|TRBJ2-1
TGTGCCAGCAGCTCTCGGGGAGGGGTTGTCGATGAGCAGTTCTTC
CASSSRGGVVDEQFF
>.|TRBV6-2/TRBV6-3|15|.|TRBJ2-3
TGTGCCAGCAGTTACATCGGGTCACGCACAGATACGCAGTATTTT
CASSYIGSRTDTQYF
>.|TRBV11-2|16|.|TRBJ2-5
TGTGCCAGCAGCCCAAACCCAGGGGTCGGGAAAGAGACCCAGTACTTC
CASSPNPGVGKETQYF
>TRBD1|TRBV5-1|16|once|TRBJ1-4
TGCGCCAGCAGCGACCCCGGGACAGCCTATAATGAAAAACTGTTTTTT
CASSDPGTAYNEKLFF
>.|TRBV5-1|14|few|TRBJ1-3
TGCGCCAGCAGCTTGGACGGGGGTGGAAACACCATATATTTT
CASSLDGGGNTIYF
>TRBD1|TRBV4-1|16|.|TRBJ1-6
TGCGCCAGCAGCCCCATGACAGGGGTTGGTAATTCACCCCTCCACTTT
CASSPMTGVGNSPLHF
>.|TRBV7-3|13|few|TRBJ2-1
TGTGCCAGCAGCTTAACGTCAGGTCGTTTTAGGTTCTTC
CASSLTSGRFRFF
>.|TRBV7-3|12|.|TRBJ2-4
TGTGCCAGCAGCTTAATGGAAAACATTCAGTACTTC
CASSLMENIQYF